A selection of T cell receptor beta chains follows, all from one sample in a study of shared clonotypes between healthy human individuals. The table came from immunoSEQ multiplex PCR; TCRdb's copy has only in-frame clones and leaves some out. The sample carries just over 2,000,000 clones, 95% recorded once. The sample was naive CD4+ T cells sorted from blood. Receptors originate from a man aged 18 to 29 in good health. CDR3s include the opening cysteine and the closing phenylalanine or tryptophan. D genes are given only for firm matches. A row's size may be missing; if present it is once, few, many or a size class.

J | D | V | size | DNA | CDR3
TRBJ1-5 | TRBD1 | TRBV6-1 | . | TGTGCCAGCAGCGGGACAGTGAATCAGCCCCAGCATTTT | CASSGTVNQPQHF
TRBJ2-3 | TRBD2 | TRBV7-7 | . | TGTGCTAGCAGCCTGAGCGGGGGAACAGATACGCAGTATTTT | CASSLSGGTDTQYF
TRBJ1-2 | . | TRBV6-1 | . | TGTGCCAGCATCCCCTCTGGGGAGCACTATGGCTACACCTTC | CASIPSGEHYGYTF
TRBJ2-3 | TRBD2 | TRBV5-1 | . | TGCGCCAGCAGCTTGGCTGGGGCGGGAGTCCACTCAGATACGCAGTATTTT | CASSLAGAGVHSDTQYF
TRBJ2-7 | TRBD2 | TRBV5-1 | . | TGCGCCAGCAGCTTGGCAGAAGGACTAGCGCACTCCTACGAGCAGTACTTC | CASSLAEGLAHSYEQYF
TRBJ1-1 | . | TRBV5-1 | . | TGCGCCAGCAGCTTGGGTACCCAGGGAGTCACTGAAGCTTTCTTT | CASSLGTQGVTEAFF
TRBJ1-1 | . | TRBV18 | . | TGTGCCAGCTCACCAATTCAGGGGAGAAACACTGAAGCTTTCTTT | CASSPIQGRNTEAFF
TRBJ2-7 | . | TRBV4-1 | . | TGCGCCAGCCCGTCCCGGGGGAACTACGAGCAGTACTTC | CASPSRGNYEQYF
TRBJ2-5 | . | TRBV7-2 | . | TGTGCCAGCAGCCCCTCCAGGATCCAAGAGACCCAGTACTTC | CASSPSRIQETQYF
TRBJ1-5 | TRBD1 | TRBV10-3 | . | TGTGCCATCAGGACAGGGGTAGAGCAGCCCCAGCATTTT | CAIRTGVEQPQHF
TRBJ1-6 | . | TRBV30 | . | TGTGCCTGGAGTTTATCGCGCTCCTATAATTCACCCCTCCACTTT | CAWSLSRSYNSPLHF
TRBJ2-1 | TRBD2 | TRBV28 | . | TGTGCCAGCAGTTGGGGACTAGCGTCCTACAATGAGCAGTTCTTC | CASSWGLASYNEQFF
TRBJ2-1 | . | TRBV28 | . | TGTGCCAGCAGTTTGGGGACCTTTATCTACAATGAGCAGTTCTTC | CASSLGTFIYNEQFF
TRBJ2-7 | . | TRBV7-2 | . | TGTGCCAGCAGCTATGGGGGATCCGAGCAGTACTTC | CASSYGGSEQYF
TRBJ2-5 | TRBD2 | TRBV28 | . | TGTGCCAGCAGTCCCCGAGGCGGGGGGCTACAAGAGACCCAGTACTTC | CASSPRGGGLQETQYF
TRBJ1-6 | TRBD1 | TRBV25-1 | . | TGTGCCAGTACCGGGACAGGGACTAATTCACCCCTCCACTTT | CASTGTGTNSPLHF
TRBJ1-2 | . | TRBV6-5 | once | TGTGCCAGCAGTTATAAGCAGGGCAATGGGTATGGCTACACCTTC | CASSYKQGNGYGYTF
TRBJ1-6 | TRBD1 | TRBV30 | . | TGTGCCTGGAGTTCCAGGGGGACCTATAATTCACCCCTCCACTTT | CAWSSRGTYNSPLHF
TRBJ2-7 | TRBD2 | TRBV5-8 | . | TGTGCCAGCAGCTGGACTAGCGGACCCTACGAGCAGTACTTC | CASSWTSGPYEQYF
TRBJ2-5 | . | TRBV18 | once | TGTGCCAGCTCACCTCGACCGAACCAAGAGACCCAGTACTTC | CASSPRPNQETQYF
TRBJ2-1 | . | TRBV4-3 | . | TGCGCCAGCAGCCAATCAGGGAGGAATGAGCAGTTCTTC | CASSQSGRNEQFF
TRBJ1-6 | TRBD1 | TRBV28 | . | TGTGCCAGCAACCTGGGACAGTTTAATTCACCCCTCCACTTT | CASNLGQFNSPLHF
TRBJ2-7 | . | TRBV21-1 | . | TGTGCCAGCAGCTTGTTGAGTGGGGTACTCTACGAGCAGTACTTC | CASSLLSGVLYEQYF
TRBJ1-5 | TRBD1 | TRBV28 | . | TGTGCCAGCAGTTACGCCGGGACAGCCTTTGTTTTT | CASSYAGTAFVF
TRBJ1-2 | . | TRBV19 | . | TGTGCCAGTGCAACAGGAGCTACTAACTATGGCTACACCTTC | CASATGATNYGYTF
TRBJ2-5 | TRBD2 | TRBV4-1 | . | TGCGCCAGCAGCCAAGGCTCGGGGAGGGAAGAGACCCAGTACTTC | CASSQGSGREETQYF
TRBJ2-3 | . | TRBV10-1 | . | TGCGCCAGCAGTGAGGCGGCGGTAGCCACAGATACGCAGTATTTT | CASSEAAVATDTQYF
TRBJ2-7 | . | TRBV7-2 | . | TGTGCCAGCAGCTCCCCCCGGTCGGTGGCTAGTAACATTGCCTACGAGCAGTACTTC | CASSSPRSVASNIAYEQYF